These 31 T cell receptor beta chains were all obtained from the same sample, sequenced in a study of T cell responses to AZD1222 COVID-19 vaccine. Libraries were prepared by immunoSEQ multiplex PCR; TCRdb keeps only in-frame clonotypes and omits some of them. The sample holds some 83,000 clones; 89% are singletons and the top ten take around 5.5%. Sequencing used peripheral blood, obtained 28 days after the second AZD1222 dose. The receptors were gathered from an adult who received the AZD1222 COVID-19 vaccine.

The chain uses TRBV9 and TRBJ2-5; 11 positions match TRBD2. V lost 3 bases and J lost 2; bases outside the gene matches: 3. CDR1 SGDLS and CDR2 YYNGEE come from the germline V gene. CDR3 length: 15 amino acids. The CDR3 is CASSAGTSGQETQYF. CDR3 nucleotide sequence: TGTGCCAGCAGCGCCGGGACTAGCGGACAAGAGACCCAGTACTTC.

V and J are TRBV19 and TRBJ1-2; D remains unclear. The length of the CDR3 is 16 residues. The V end was cut by 1 base, the J end by 5 bases, with 17 bases between. Germline V gene lookup returns CDR1 LNHDA and CDR2 SQIVND (reference sequence). CDR3 sequence reads: CASSIVAPVNFYGYTF. The DNA of the CDR3 is TGTGCCAGTAGTATAGTAGCACCGGTTAACTTTTATGGCTACACCTTC.

The chain joins TRBV6-6 to TRBJ1-5, with D possibly matching TRBD1 (6 bases). The V and J ends lost 5 bases and 5 bases respectively, with 10 bases between them. CDR3 size: 13 residues. In germline, CDR1 is MNHNY, CDR2 SVGAGI (reference sequence). The CDR3: CASSGTPHQPQHF. CDR3 in DNA: TGTGCCAGCAGTGGGACACCTCATCAGCCCCAGCATTTT.

J is TRBJ1-1 and V is TRBV11-2, with unresolved D. The CDR3 is 14 amino acids. Germline loops: CDR1 SGHAT, CDR2 FQNNGV. V was shortened by 4 bases and J by 2 bases, with 11 bases between the two germline ends. CDR3 protein: CASSSGRHNTEAFF. As DNA, the CDR3 is TGTGCCAGCAGCTCCGGGAGACATAACACTGAAGCTTTCTTT.

The chain couples TRBV7-2 to TRBJ1-2, with D tentatively TRBD1 (6 bases). The V end was cut by 0 bases, the J end by 3 bases, with 11 bases between. Germline values: CDR1 SGHTA, CDR2 FQGNSA. The CDR3 sequence is 15 residues long. The CDR3 DNA is TGTGCCAGCAGCTTAGCCCGGGGGGCGGACTATGGCTACACCTTC. Its protein is CASSLARGADYGYTF.

The V gene is TRBV6-5, the J gene TRBJ1-1, with 7 bases that match TRBD1. This CDR3 region has 15 residues. Trimming took 6 bases from V and 5 from J; bases not matched to a gene: 12. Looked up from germline, CDR1 is MNHEY and CDR2 is SVGAGI. CDR3 in amino acids: CASRRASRGSTEAFF. CDR3 coding DNA: TGTGCCAGCAGACGCGCGAGCAGGGGGTCTACTGAAGCTTTCTTT.

The chain's CDR3 is CASSADGEKLFF. CDR3 coding DNA: TGTGCCAGCAGCGCGGACGGTGAAAAACTGTTTTTT. V gene TRBV7-8 combines with J gene TRBJ1-4; the D is unclear. The CDR3 contains 12 residues. Germline values: CDR1 SGHVS, CDR2 FQNEAQ. The germline V and J ends were trimmed by 5 bases and 7 bases, with 8 bases remaining between them. Full variable domain (outside the CDR3, taken from reference TRBV7-8 and TRBJ1-4): GAGVSQSPRYKVAKRGQDVALRCDPISGHVSLFWYQQALGQGPEFLTYFQNEAQLDKSGLPSDRFFAERPEGSVSTLKIQRTQQEDSAVYLCASSADGEKLFFGSGTQLSVL.

This chain joins TRBV18 and TRBJ2-7; 9 nucleotides match TRBD1. The V segment lost 6 bases and the J segment 5 bases; nucleotides outside the gene matches: 11. This CDR3 has 15 amino acids. Germline V CDR1 and CDR2: KGHSH, LQKENI. The CDR3 nucleotides read TGTGCCAGCTCCCTCGGTTTAGGACAGGGGAACGAGCAGTACTTC. It yields the protein CASSLGLGQGNEQYF. Using reference TRBV18 and TRBJ2-7 for the parts outside the CDR3, the full variable domain is NAGVMQNPRHLVRRRGQEARLRCSPMKGHSHVYWYRQLPEEGLKFMVYLQKENIIDESGMPKERFSAEFPKEGPSILRIQQVVRGDSAAYFCASSLGLGQGNEQYFGPGTRLTVT.

This chain joins TRBV6-5 and TRBJ2-2; 7 bases are a match to TRBD1. Per germline, CDR1 MNHEY and CDR2 SVGAGI. The J segment lost 6 bases and the V segment lost 4 bases, leaving 5 bases of the junction unmatched. This CDR3 comprises 14 residues. DNA for the CDR3: TGTGCCAGCAGTTTAGACAGGGTCCCCGGGGAGCTGTTTTTT. This codes for CASSLDRVPGELFF.

This sequence joins TRBV30 and TRBJ1-5; 7 bases match TRBD1. The CDR3 consists of 14 residues. The junction had 8 bases not matched to a gene; V was cut back by 2 bases and J by 7 bases. CDR1 is GTSNPN, CDR2 SVGIG, per germline (reference sequence). DNA for the CDR3: TGTGCCTGGAGTCAGGGGGAGGAATGGCAGCCCCAGCATTTT. Its translation is CAWSQGEEWQPQHF. Drawing the rest from reference TRBV30 and TRBJ1-5, the complete variable domain is SQTIHQWPATLVQPVGSPLSLECTVEGTSNPNLYWYRQAAGRGLQLLFYSVGIGQISSEVPQNLSASRPQDRQFILSSKKLLLSDSGFYLCAWSQGEEWQPQHFGDGTRLSIL.

The J gene is TRBJ2-7, the V gene TRBV28; 7 bases fit TRBD1. Germline V gene lookup returns CDR1 MDHEN and CDR2 SYDVKM. V trimming: 8 bases; J trimming: 3 bases; junction bases outside the gene matches: 7. CDR3 length: 13 residues. The CDR3 DNA reads TGTGCCAGCTTGGGGAACAGGGGCTACGAGCAGTACTTC. This sequence encodes CASLGNRGYEQYF.

This clone was observed a single time. The chain uses TRBV28 and TRBJ2-3; tentatively, D is TRBD1 (6 bases). In germline, CDR1 is MDHEN, CDR2 SYDVKM. Trimming cost V 3 bases and J 5 bases, with 15 bases left between them. This CDR3 has 15 amino acids. DNA for the CDR3: TGTGCCAGCAGTTTCCGGGGCCGCAGGGGAGATACGCAGTATTTT. Amino acid sequence: CASSFRGRRGDTQYF.

The rearrangement links TRBV30 to TRBJ1-1; 7 positions match TRBD1. This CDR3 comprises 12 residues. The germline V gene encodes CDR1 GTSNPN and CDR2 SVGIG (reference sequence). Trimming at V came to 0 bases and at J to 7 bases, leaving 2 bases not matched to a gene. CDR3 residues: CAWSVRTGEAFF. DNA for the CDR3: TGTGCCTGGAGTGTACGGACAGGTGAAGCTTTCTTT.

In its sample, this clone was seen once. The genes are TRBV9 and TRBJ2-5, with TRBD2 matching over 10 bases. CDR1 is SGDLS, CDR2 YYNGEE, per germline. V gave up 0 bases and J gave up 5 bases; unmatched junction bases: 7. This CDR3 comprises 16 residues. Here the CDR3 reads CASSVGSAGGSETQYF. DNA of the CDR3: TGTGCCAGCAGCGTAGGCTCAGCGGGGGGGAGTGAGACCCAGTACTTC.

This rearrangement joins TRBV11-2 to TRBJ2-6; D is undetermined. CDR1 and CDR2 from the germline V gene are SGHAT and FQNNGV. V lost 1 base and J lost 0, with 10 bases in between. This CDR3 comprises 17 residues. The CDR3 reads CASSLVRGRSGANVLTF. The CDR3 coding sequence is TGTGCCAGCAGCTTAGTACGCGGTCGCTCTGGGGCCAACGTCCTGACTTTC.

The rearrangement links TRBV11-3 to TRBJ2-1, with TRBD2 matching over 10 bases. Germline V CDR1 and CDR2: SGHNT, YENEEA. This CDR3 is built from 20 residues. J gave up 8 bases and V 5 bases, and 24 bases lay outside the gene matches. The CDR3 sequence: CASSPTPGTSASGGIDEQFF. The CDR3, as DNA: TGTGCCAGCAGCCCTACCCCCGGGACTAGCGCTTCGGGGGGAATAGATGAGCAGTTCTTC.

The CDR3 protein is CATSRNFGESYEQYF. CDR3 coding DNA: TGTGCCACCAGCAGAAATTTCGGTGAATCCTACGAGCAGTACTTC. This chain links TRBV15 with TRBJ2-7, with D unresolved. The CDR3 runs to 15 residues. Trimming cost V 2 bases and J 1 base, with 12 bases left between them. Per the germline V gene, CDR1 is LNHNV and CDR2 is YYDKDF (reference sequence). Drawing the rest from reference TRBV15 and TRBJ2-7, the complete variable domain is DAMVIQNPRYQVTQFGKPVTLSCSQTLNHNVMYWYQQKSSQAPKLLFHYYDKDFNNEADTPDNFQSRRPNTSFCFLDIRSPGLGDTAMYLCATSRNFGESYEQYFGPGTRLTVT.

The J gene is TRBJ2-1, the V gene TRBV15; D gene uncertain. In germline, CDR1 is LNHNV, CDR2 YYDKDF (reference sequence). V was trimmed by 2 bases and J by 5 bases, leaving 10 bases between them. The CDR3 has 14 residues. CDR3: CATSRRQYDNEQFF. CDR3 nucleotides: TGTGCCACCAGCAGAAGGCAGTACGACAATGAGCAGTTCTTC.

This clone has a single count. The rearrangement uses TRBV11-2 and TRBJ1-6, with D possibly being TRBD1 (5 bases). The CDR3 is 16 residues long. Germline assignment: CDR1 SGHAT and CDR2 FQNNGV. The ends were cut back, 6 bases at V and 5 bases at J, with 17 bases in the middle. The CDR3 reads CASRLRGTSNNSPLHF. The CDR3, as DNA: TGTGCCAGCAGGTTGAGAGGGACGTCGAATAATTCACCCCTCCACTTT.

The chain is built from TRBV12-3 or TRBV12-4 and TRBJ1-1; tentatively, D is TRBD1 (5 bases). The V gene lost 2 bases and the J gene lost 2 bases, with 6 bases spanning the gap. The CDR3 runs to 13 residues. In nucleotides, the CDR3 is TGTGCCAGCAGTTTACAGGGAAACACTGAAGCTTTCTTT. Translating it yields CASSLQGNTEAFF.

This sequence joins TRBV11-2 and TRBJ1-1; the D gene is possibly TRBD1 (6 bases). CDR3 length equals 13 residues. Per the germline V gene, CDR1 is SGHAT and CDR2 is FQNNGV. V was pared by 5 bases and J by 6 bases, with 13 bases between. In DNA form, the CDR3 reads TGTGCCAGCAGCGCAACAGGGAGTCCTGAAGCTTTCTTT. As protein: CASSATGSPEAFF.

This clone was picked up one time. The chain joins TRBV4-1 to TRBJ2-3; D perhaps matches TRBD2 (7 bases). The germline V gene encodes CDR1 MGHRA and CDR2 YSYEKL. V dropped 2 bases and J dropped 3 bases, with 15 bases sitting between them. The CDR3 contains 16 residues. CDR3 nucleotide sequence: TGCGCCAGCAGCCAATGGGGGCGGGGGCGTACAGATACGCAGTATTTT. Encoded protein: CASSQWGRGRTDTQYF.

The rearrangement links TRBV27 to TRBJ1-2; D perhaps matches TRBD1 (5 bases). The germline V and J ends were trimmed by 2 bases and 3 bases, with 10 bases remaining between them. CDR3 length: 14 residues. Germline-derived CDR1 and CDR2 are MNHEY and SMNVEV (reference sequence). CDR3 loop: CASSLSGHDYGYTF. CDR3 bases: TGTGCCAGCAGTTTAAGCGGACACGACTATGGCTACACCTTC.

The chain carries TRBV19 and TRBJ1-1; perhaps TRBD1 as D (5 bases). The CDR3 has 14 amino acids. Germline loops: CDR1 LNHDA, CDR2 SQIVND (reference sequence). V was pared by 8 bases and J by 7 bases, with 20 bases between. CDR3 coding DNA: TGTGCCAGTGTCGTCCAAGGGGCCAGATTTGAAGCTTTCTTT. It translates to CASVVQGARFEAFF.

This sequence joins TRBV19 and TRBJ2-3; no definite D call. There are 13 residues in the CDR3. The V and J ends lost 1 base and 3 bases respectively, with 5 bases between them. From germline, CDR1 is LNHDA and CDR2 SQIVND (reference sequence). The chain's CDR3 is CASSIGMTDTQYF. CDR3 coding DNA: TGTGCCAGTAGTATAGGGATGACAGATACGCAGTATTTT.

The chain has TRBV5-1 and TRBJ1-3; D possibly corresponds to TRBD1 (6 bases). Germline V gene data show CDR1 as SGHRS and CDR2 as YFSETQ. Trimming pared 4 bases from V and 2 bases from J, leaving 13 bases between. The CDR3 runs to 15 residues. CDR3 nucleotides: TGCGCCAGCAGCCCTACCGGGACAACTGGAAACACCATATATTTT. Protein: CASSPTGTTGNTIYF. The entire variable domain, with the rest obtained from reference TRBV5-1 and TRBJ1-3, is as follows: KAGVTQTPRYLIKTRGQQVTLSCSPISGHRSVSWYQQTPGQGLQFLFEYFSETQRNKGNFPGRFSGRQFSNSRSEMNVSTLELGDSALYLCASSPTGTTGNTIYFGEGSWLTVV.

This clone has a single count. The V and J genes are TRBV24-1 and TRBJ2-4, with 9 bases aligning to TRBD2. Trimming cost V 8 bases and J 7 bases; bases outside gene matches: 5. This CDR3 comprises 13 residues. CDR1 and CDR2 from the germline V gene are KGHDR and SFDVKD. The CDR3 nucleotides read TGTGCCACCATGAACAGCGGGGGGAACATTCAGTACTTC. Its protein is CATMNSGGNIQYF.

The V and J genes are TRBV6-1 and TRBJ1-4; 8 positions match TRBD1. Germline values: CDR1 MNHNS, CDR2 SASEGT. The J segment lost 4 bases and the V segment lost 1 base, leaving 5 bases of the junction unmatched. CDR3 length: 16 residues. CDR3 DNA sequence: TGTGCCAGCAGTGAAGGACAGGGGAACGGTAATGAAAAACTGTTTTTT. Encoded protein: CASSEGQGNGNEKLFF.

V gene TRBV6-5 combines with J gene TRBJ1-6; D gene ambiguous. Germline V gene lookup returns CDR1 MNHEY and CDR2 SVGAGI. Trimming stripped 5 bases from V and 4 bases from J, with 9 bases between. CDR3 size: 14 residues. DNA for the CDR3: TGTGCCAGCAGTCCCTCCGGGTATAATTCACCCCTCCACTTT. This translates into CASSPSGYNSPLHF.

J is TRBJ2-1 and V is TRBV6-4; D remains unclear. Per the germline V gene, CDR1 is MRHNA and CDR2 is SNTAGT. Trimming pared 0 bases from V and 7 bases from J, leaving 10 bases between. This CDR3 comprises 14 residues. CDR3 amino acids: CASSDSLVGNEQFF. CDR3 DNA: TGTGCCAGCAGTGACTCACTCGTGGGGAATGAGCAGTTCTTC.

The rearrangement links TRBV3-1 (or the pseudogene TRBV3-2) to TRBJ2-2; 12 bases align to TRBD1. Trimming cost V 1 base and J 7 bases; bases outside gene matches: 4. The CDR3 extends over 16 amino acids. In germline, CDR1 is LGHDT, CDR2 YNNKEL (reference sequence). For the CDR3, the DNA is TGTGCCAGCAGCCAAGGGGACAGGGGGCGTGGCGGGGAGCTGTTTTTT. Protein: CASSQGDRGRGGELFF.